The source of this T cell receptor (beta chain) is a study of T cell responses to AZD1222 COVID-19 vaccine. The CDR3 covers 16 residues. This clone was observed a handful of times. The antigen remains unidentified. Profiling relied on immunoSEQ multiplex PCR, and the TCRdb table lists in-frame clones only, not all of them. Of roughly 48,000 clones in the sample, approximately 90% were seen once. Study results and limitations: Rises in breadth and depth of Spike-specific TCRs came after two AZD1222 doses. White British donors predominated, females outnumbered males, and clonal diversity was possibly underestimated.

Second-dose intervals of approximately 4 or approximately 12 weeks were pooled. The chain couples TRBV21-1 to TRBJ1-5. TRBV21-1 counts as a pseudogene. This TCR was recovered from an adult who received the AZD1222 COVID-19 vaccine. Here the sequenced sample was peripheral blood, taken 28 days after the second AZD1222 dose. The CDR3 nucleotides read TGTGCCAGCAGCAAATTCGGCCTCAATAGCAATCAGCCCCAGCATTTT. Translation: CASSKFGLNSNQPQHF.